This T cell receptor beta chain stems from a study of cytotoxic CD8 clonotypes in ibrutinib-treated CLL. Across the whole study: After a median of around six years, 14 patients stayed remitted and approximately twelve progressed; responses had been partial in some 25 and complete in 2. After treatment lasting a median approximately eleven months, range 6 to 36, response samples were collected. Regarding the study as a whole: On treatment, the uncommon public clonotypes contracted or remained stable. In sustained-remission versus progressing patients, sampling times differed.

Clones were read by immunoSEQ multiplex PCR, and TCRdb kept only the in-frame ones, dropping some. Found here are 250,000 to 350,000 clones, roughly 76% of them singletons; the top ten hold approximately 5.1%. The germline V and J ends were trimmed by 3 bases and 1 base, with 13 bases remaining between them. CDR3 size: 16 residues. Germline V gene sequence: CDR1 WSHSY, CDR2 SAAADI. Concerning this clone: What it binds is not known.

Sample: PBMCs, taken at disease progression, from a patient treated with ibrutinib. The chain employs TRBV10-2 and TRBJ2-1; possible D gene TRBD2, 6 bases. The TCR was taken from a human donor with chronic lymphocytic leukemia. Here the CDR3 DNA reads TGCGCCAGCAGTGATTGGGGGGAGGCGTCCTACAATGAGCAGTTCTTC. Protein sequence: CASSDWGEASYNEQFF.